The present TCR beta chain was sequenced within a study of blood T cells in healthy people across ages. PCR was performed a second time for about 7 to 11 cycles using a sample-barcoded 5' primer and a J-beta primer mix. One entry per CDR3 protein results from TCRdb running MiXCR on the 5' RACE reads. Among about 930,000 distinct CDR3 sequences listed, 29% were seen once. Broader study findings: The fall in TCR beta diversity per million T cells was roughly linear with age.

Only a few counts were recorded for this clonotype. The target antigen is unknown. These data are also associated with another study on T cells of mothers and their children. As that report states: Samples came from a few healthy Caucasian mothers and their six children. Normalized overlap was always slightly, never significantly, higher in related than unrelated mother-child pairs.

The clonotype comes from a woman aged 40 to 55 in good health. The sequencing sample was made of blood.

CDR3 in amino acids: CASNKGLRNTEAFF. CDR3 coding DNA: TGTGCCAGTAACAAGGGATTGAGGAACACTGAAGCTTTCTTT. The V call is TRBV6-5, the J call TRBJ1-1, with no clear D. V dropped 9 bases and J dropped 1 base, with 15 bases sitting between them. The CDR3 runs to 14 residues. Germline V gene lookup returns CDR1 MNHEY and CDR2 SVGAGI.